The rows below give T cell receptor beta chains drawn from one sample of a study of tumor-infiltrating lymphocytes in primary liver carcinoma. One entry per CDR3 protein results from TCRdb running MiXCR on the multiplex PCR reads. The table records approximately 300,000 distinct CDR3 sequences, about 60% of them present only once. The sample taken for sequencing was peripheral blood. These receptors came from a man aged 35-49 years with primary liver carcinoma and hepatitis B virus infection. The CDR3 runs from the conserved cysteine through the conserved F or W. Each record gives: V gene, J gene, clone size, CDR3 protein. Clone size is given for some rows only: seen once, a few or many times, or a class if the clone is expanded.

>TRBV12-5|TRBJ2-3|-
CAGDPSGSGDTQYF
>TRBV6-5|TRBJ2-3|-
CAGSPDSGQTDTQYF
>TRBV28|TRBJ2-1|-
CASSLPRFLAGGPNEQFF
>TRBV5-5|TRBJ2-1|-
CASSSRTDSTYNERFF
>TRBV6-5|TRBJ1-1|-
CASRHMENTEAFF
>TRBV6-6|TRBJ2-7|many
CASTGARTYEQYF
>TRBV5-1|TRBJ1-2|few
CASSLATANYGYTF
>TRBV6-7|TRBJ1-1|many
CASTGWRRREETEAFF
>TRBV7-8|TRBJ2-1|-
CANSFGTVDNEQFF
>TRBV4-2|TRBJ2-2|many
CASSQEGTVSGELFF